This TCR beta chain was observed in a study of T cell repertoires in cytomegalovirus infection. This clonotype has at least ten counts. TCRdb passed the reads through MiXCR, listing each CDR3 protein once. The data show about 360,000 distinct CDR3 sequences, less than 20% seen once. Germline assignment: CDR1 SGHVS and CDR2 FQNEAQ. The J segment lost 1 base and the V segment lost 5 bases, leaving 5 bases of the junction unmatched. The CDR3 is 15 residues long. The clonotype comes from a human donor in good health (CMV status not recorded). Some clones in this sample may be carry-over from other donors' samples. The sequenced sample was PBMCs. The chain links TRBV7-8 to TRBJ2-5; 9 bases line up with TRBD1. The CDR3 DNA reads TGTGCCAGCAGCCCTCGACAGGGGGGCCAAGAGACCCAGTACTTC. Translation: CASSPRQGGQETQYF.